This passage covers 21 T cell receptor beta chains from one sample sequenced in a study of blood T cell repertoires in COVID-19. Assay used: immunoSEQ multiplex PCR; TCRdb lists only in-frame clones, some missing. The sample lists about 74,000 clones; roughly 70% were seen once. Sequenced material: peripheral blood. The receptors come from a man between 65 and 79 years old with acute or convalescent COVID-19.

J is TRBJ2-1 and V is TRBV19, with 9 nucleotides matching TRBD1. The CDR3 totals 15 residues. From germline, CDR1 is LNHDA and CDR2 SQIVND (reference sequence). After removal of 6 bases from V and 2 bases from J, the junction contained 5 bases not matched to a gene. In nucleotides, the CDR3 is TGTGCCAGTAGAGAAGGACAGGGGACCTACAATGAGCAGTTCTTC. As protein: CASREGQGTYNEQFF.

The chain combines TRBV5-6 with TRBJ1-5; 7 bases map to TRBD1. The germline gives CDR1 SGHDT, CDR2 YYEEEE. Losses at the gene ends were 5 bases for V and 5 bases for J; bases not matched to a gene: 7. CDR3 length equals 14 residues. CDR3: CASSLTGAHQPQHF. The CDR3 DNA reads as TGTGCCAGCAGTCTAACAGGGGCCCATCAGCCCCAGCATTTT.

The CDR3 DNA reads TGTGCCAGCAGCCAGTACGGAGGGCCCTACGAGCAGTACTTC. Protein: CASSQYGGPYEQYF. The chain carries TRBV14 and TRBJ2-7, with D perhaps TRBD2 (6 bases). Trimming removed 3 bases from V and 2 bases from J, with 11 bases in between. The germline gives CDR1 SGHDN, CDR2 FVKESK. The CDR3 is 14 residues long.

This clone was seen only a few times. The chain carries TRBV28 and TRBJ2-1; 10 bases fit TRBD1. The V gene end was trimmed by 6 bases and the J gene end by 1 base; junction bases not matched to a gene: 6. Germline V gene lookup returns CDR1 MDHEN and CDR2 SYDVKM. CDR3 length equals 16 residues. The CDR3 reads CASRGTGATSYNEQFF. In nucleotides, the CDR3 is TGTGCCAGCAGGGGGACAGGGGCCACTTCCTACAATGAGCAGTTCTTC.

This chain joins TRBV5-1 and TRBJ2-3; 7 nucleotides match TRBD2. CDR1 is SGHRS and CDR2 is YFSETQ in the germline V gene. CDR3 length: 14 amino acids. V gave up 5 bases and J gave up 0 bases; unmatched junction bases: 3. This CDR3 reads CASRGGPSTDTQYF. As DNA, the CDR3 is TGCGCCAGCAGGGGAGGGCCTAGCACAGATACGCAGTATTTT.

This clone was seen a few times. This rearrangement joins TRBV19 to TRBJ1-5, with D possibly matching TRBD1 (6 bases). CDR3 length: 15 residues. The V gene's germline CDR1 is LNHDA and CDR2 SQIVND (reference sequence). V was cut by 5 bases and J by 10 bases, with 21 bases left in between. CDR3 region: CASSPLAGTPFPQHF. The CDR3 DNA reads TGTGCCAGTAGTCCCCTTGCCGGGACACCCTTTCCCCAGCATTTT. Drawing the rest from reference TRBV19 and TRBJ1-5, the complete variable domain is DGGITQSPKYLFRKEGQNVTLSCEQNLNHDAMYWYRQDPGQGLRLIYYSQIVNDFQKGDIAEGYSVSREKKESFPLTVTSAQKNPTAFYLCASSPLAGTPFPQHFGDGTRLSIL.

This chain links TRBV2 with TRBJ2-2; 9 bases agree with TRBD2. The CDR3 covers 15 residues. Germline V CDR1 and CDR2: SNHLY, FYNNEI. The V and J ends lost 4 bases and 3 bases, in that order; junction bases with no gene match: 3. The CDR3 DNA is TGTGCCAGCAGTGCGACTAGCGGTTACACCGGGGAGCTGTTTTTT. This sequence encodes CASSATSGYTGELFF.

The chain couples TRBV2 to TRBJ2-7, with 9 bases matching TRBD1. V shed 4 bases and J 7 bases; nucleotides not matched to a gene: 5. Germline CDR1 is SNHLY and CDR2 is FYNNEI. This CDR3 comprises 13 residues. This CDR3 reads CASSGTGVWEQYF. CDR3 coding DNA: TGTGCCAGCAGTGGGACAGGGGTGTGGGAGCAGTACTTC.

The chain uses TRBV6-1 and TRBJ2-1; 13 bases match TRBD2. There are 17 residues in the CDR3. CDR1 and CDR2 from the germline V gene are MNHNS and SASEGT. V shed 4 bases, J shed 9 bases, and the junction held 12 bases outside the gene matches. The CDR3: CASSGGAGLAGKGEQFF. CDR3 DNA sequence: TGTGCCAGCAGTGGAGGGGCGGGACTAGCGGGAAAGGGTGAGCAGTTCTTC.

The rearrangement joins TRBV4-3 to TRBJ1-5; D gene unclear. The length of the CDR3 is 17 residues. The germline gives CDR1 LGHNA, CDR2 YSLEER. V dropped 0 bases and J dropped 0 bases, with 12 bases sitting between them. The CDR3 nucleotides read TGCGCCAGCAGCCAAGATTACCGAAGCTATAGCAATCAGCCCCAGCATTTT. Its translation is CASSQDYRSYSNQPQHF.

The V and J genes are TRBV28 and TRBJ1-5; weak D call: TRBD1 (5 bases). The CDR3 length is 12 residues. Germline V gene data show CDR1 as MDHEN and CDR2 as SYDVKM. V gave up 4 bases and J gave up 11 bases, with 12 bases separating them. The CDR3 protein is CASSSRQQSQHF. DNA for the CDR3: TGTGCCAGCAGTTCCCGACAGCAGTCCCAGCATTTT.

The gene calls are TRBV6-6 and TRBJ2-1; TRBD2 matches at 11 bases. CDR3 length equals 15 residues. Trimming at V came to 3 bases and at J to 5 bases, leaving 3 bases not matched to a gene. Germline CDR1 is MNHNY and CDR2 is SVGAGI (reference sequence). The CDR3 nucleotides are TGTGCCAGCAGTTATTCGGGACTAGCGGACAATGAGCAGTTCTTC. This gives the protein CASSYSGLADNEQFF.

Ten or more counts support this clone. The rearrangement uses TRBV7-3 and TRBJ2-2; 10 positions agree with TRBD2. The length of the CDR3 is 15 residues. The germline V gene encodes CDR1 SGHTA and CDR2 FQGTGA. J gave up 5 bases and V 3 bases, and 3 bases lay outside the gene matches. The CDR3 protein is CASSFGLAETGELFF. CDR3 sequence (DNA): TGTGCCAGCAGCTTCGGACTAGCGGAGACCGGGGAGCTGTTTTTT.

This chain links TRBV6-5 with TRBJ2-7, with 9 bases lining up with TRBD2. Germline V gene sequence: CDR1 MNHEY, CDR2 SVGAGI. CDR3 length equals 16 residues. V trimming: 0 bases; J trimming: 2 bases; junction bases outside the gene matches: 5. CDR3 protein: CASSYSGGRGTYEQYF. CDR3 nucleotide sequence: TGTGCCAGCAGTTACTCGGGCGGGAGGGGAACCTACGAGCAGTACTTC.

This chain connects TRBV3-1 (or the pseudogene TRBV3-2) to TRBJ1-3, with D possibly being TRBD1 (5 bases). The V end lost 4 bases, the J end lost 4 bases, and 14 bases lay between the germline ends. Germline loops: CDR1 LGHDT, CDR2 YNNKEL (reference sequence). The CDR3 totals 15 residues. CDR3 bases: TGTGCCAGCAGCCTCGTGTCAGGGCTCGGAAACACCATATATTTT. Translated, it gives CASSLVSGLGNTIYF.

The chain joins TRBV7-2 to TRBJ1-1; perhaps TRBD1 as D (5 bases). V lost 3 bases and J lost 0, with 11 bases in between. Germline V lookup: CDR1 SGHTA, CDR2 FQGNSA. The CDR3 spans 15 residues. This chain's CDR3 is CASSFLGGLNTEAFF. The CDR3 DNA is TGTGCCAGCAGCTTCTTGGGGGGACTGAACACTGAAGCTTTCTTT.

CDR3 region: CASSSAGGGNQPQHF. For the CDR3, the DNA is TGTGCCAGCAGTTCGGCTGGAGGCGGCAATCAGCCCCAGCATTTT. The rearrangement uses TRBV28 and TRBJ1-5; no clear D gene. Germline V gene lookup returns CDR1 MDHEN and CDR2 SYDVKM. The CDR3 has 15 residues. Trimming removed 4 bases from V and 2 bases from J, with 12 bases in between.

This clone was picked up many times. The chain employs TRBV9 and TRBJ2-7, with D possibly being TRBD2 (6 bases). The V end lost 5 bases, the J end lost 5 bases, and 17 bases lay between the germline ends. Germline values: CDR1 SGDLS, CDR2 YYNGEE. The CDR3 is 14 amino acids. The CDR3 DNA reads as TGTGCCAGCAGTGGCGGGATTACCTTACACGAGCAGTACTTC. Translating it yields CASSGGITLHEQYF. Based on the CDR3 plus reference TRBV9 and TRBJ2-7, the full variable domain is DSGVTQTPKHLITATGQRVTLRCSPRSGDLSVYWYQQSLDQGLQFLIQYYNGEERAKGNILERFSAQQFPDLHSELNLSSLELGDSALYFCASSGGITLHEQYFGPGTRLTVT.

The chain links TRBV19 to TRBJ2-4; D is uncertain. V dropped 0 bases and J dropped 7 bases, with 13 bases sitting between them. CDR1 and CDR2 (germline): LNHDA, SQIVND (reference sequence). This CDR3 has 15 residues. CDR3 in amino acids: CASSIDPPGRNIQYF. CDR3 DNA sequence: TGTGCCAGTAGTATAGATCCCCCAGGCCGGAACATTCAGTACTTC. Together with reference TRBV19 and TRBJ2-4, the CDR3 gives the full variable domain: DGGITQSPKYLFRKEGQNVTLSCEQNLNHDAMYWYRQDPGQGLRLIYYSQIVNDFQKGDIAEGYSVSREKKESFPLTVTSAQKNPTAFYLCASSIDPPGRNIQYFGAGTRLSVL.

J is TRBJ2-7 and V is TRBV5-4; 7 bases match TRBD2. Per germline, CDR1 SGHNT and CDR2 YYREEE (reference sequence). The CDR3 has 15 residues. The V and J ends lost 4 bases and 0 bases, in that order; junction bases with no gene match: 7. The DNA of the CDR3 is TGTGCCAGCAGCCCAAGCGGGGTCACCTCCTACGAGCAGTACTTC. Translating it yields CASSPSGVTSYEQYF.

This chain links TRBV3-1 (or the pseudogene TRBV3-2) with TRBJ1-2, with TRBD1 as a possible D gene (5 bases). The CDR3 loop spans 16 amino acids. The germline V gene has CDR1 LGHDT and CDR2 YNNKEL (reference sequence). Trimming took off 2 bases at V and 2 bases at J, with 15 bases between the two ends. The CDR3 loop is CASSQNIWGGNYGYTF. Written as DNA, the CDR3 is TGTGCCAGCAGCCAAAATATATGGGGGGGGAACTATGGCTACACCTTC.